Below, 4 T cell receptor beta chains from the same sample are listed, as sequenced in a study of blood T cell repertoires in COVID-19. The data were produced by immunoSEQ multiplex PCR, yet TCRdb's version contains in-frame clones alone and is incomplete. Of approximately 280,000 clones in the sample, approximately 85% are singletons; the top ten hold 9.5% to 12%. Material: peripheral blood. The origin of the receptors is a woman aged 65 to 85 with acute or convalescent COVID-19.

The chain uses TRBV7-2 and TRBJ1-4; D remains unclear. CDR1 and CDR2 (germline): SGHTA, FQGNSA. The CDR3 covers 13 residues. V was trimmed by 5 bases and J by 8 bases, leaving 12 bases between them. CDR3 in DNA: TGTGCCAGCAGCCCTGAGCTCCGCGAAAAACTGTTTTTT. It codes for CASSPELREKLFF.

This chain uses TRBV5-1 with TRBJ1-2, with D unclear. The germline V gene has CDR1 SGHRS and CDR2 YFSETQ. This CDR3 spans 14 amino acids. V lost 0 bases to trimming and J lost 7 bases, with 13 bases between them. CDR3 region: CASSLVGGNSGYTF. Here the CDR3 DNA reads TGCGCCAGCAGCTTGGTTGGAGGGAATAGTGGCTACACCTTC.

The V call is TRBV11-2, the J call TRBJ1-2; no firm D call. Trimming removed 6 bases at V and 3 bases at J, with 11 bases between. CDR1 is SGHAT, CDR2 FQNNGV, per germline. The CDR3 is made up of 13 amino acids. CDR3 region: CASSVEEHYGYTF. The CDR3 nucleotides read TGTGCCAGCAGTGTTGAGGAGCACTATGGCTACACCTTC.

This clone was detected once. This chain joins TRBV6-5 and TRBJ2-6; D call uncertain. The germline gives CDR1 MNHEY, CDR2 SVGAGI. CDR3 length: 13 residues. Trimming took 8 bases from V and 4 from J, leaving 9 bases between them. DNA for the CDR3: TGTGCCAGCGCAGTTCCCGGGGCCAACGTCCTGACTTTC. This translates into CASAVPGANVLTF.